This T cell receptor (beta chain) was identified in a study of T cell responses to AZD1222 COVID-19 vaccine. V shed 5 bases and J shed 4 bases, with 14 bases lying between them. CDR1 is SGHNT and CDR2 is YENEEA in the germline V gene. This CDR3 is built from 14 residues. Data came from immunoSEQ multiplex PCR; TCRdb stores just in-frame clones and leaves some out. In the table there are some 200,000 clones, roughly 93% of which are singletons. The chain carries TRBV11-3 and TRBJ1-1, with a weak D call TRBD1 (5 bases). The clonotype comes from an adult in good health. The source was peripheral blood, collected on day 0 of AZD1222 vaccination. The CDR3 protein is CASSPGRLSTEAFF. The DNA of the CDR3 is TGTGCCAGCAGCCCGGGACGCTTGAGCACTGAAGCTTTCTTT.